These T cell receptor beta chains were read from a single sample in a study of T-cell memory formation after mild COVID-19. TCRdb re-called the 5' RACE reads through MiXCR, storing one row per CDR3 protein. The table has about 340,000 distinct CDR3 sequences, around a fifth seen once; the top ten hold roughly an eighth. The sequencing sample was made of PBMCs or a T cell subset sorted from them (not recorded which). The receptors here all came from an adult woman who had mild COVID-19 (a few samples of this study predate the infection). Cell type and time point are not known. CDR3s leave out the opening cysteine and the closing phenylalanine or tryptophan.

v_gene: TRBV20-1; j_gene: TRBJ2-5; CDR3aa: SAREQNRETQY
v_gene: TRBV5-1; j_gene: TRBJ1-1; CDR3aa: ASSLGTTEDTEAF
v_gene: TRBV27; j_gene: TRBJ2-7; CDR3aa: ASSGDSTFSYEQY
v_gene: TRBV24-1; j_gene: TRBJ2-4; CDR3aa: ATSDSRTGVTNIQY
v_gene: TRBV11-2; j_gene: TRBJ2-2; CDR3aa: ASSLEASKSGELF
v_gene: TRBV20-1; j_gene: TRBJ2-5; CDR3aa: SASPSGTTSGTQY
v_gene: TRBV9; j_gene: TRBJ1-2; CDR3aa: ASSVMDKNYGYT
v_gene: TRBV6-1; j_gene: TRBJ2-7; CDR3aa: ASAQAPGVYEQY
v_gene: TRBV24-1; j_gene: TRBJ2-6; CDR3aa: ATSDSQGPSGANVLT
v_gene: TRBV6-5; j_gene: TRBJ2-5; CDR3aa: ASSYGTSFPETQY
v_gene: TRBV20-1; j_gene: TRBJ2-7; CDR3aa: SAREEQY
v_gene: TRBV12-3/TRBV12-4; j_gene: TRBJ2-1; CDR3aa: ASSLTGGRFNEQF
v_gene: TRBV12-3/TRBV12-4; j_gene: TRBJ2-3; CDR3aa: ASREGTGVGDTQY
v_gene: TRBV2; j_gene: TRBJ2-3; CDR3aa: ASSEIDRVKTDTQY
v_gene: TRBV11-2; j_gene: TRBJ2-7; CDR3aa: ASSRAFLAVMGEQY
v_gene: TRBV9; j_gene: TRBJ1-1; CDR3aa: ASSPWGQGGTEAF
v_gene: TRBV21-1; j_gene: TRBJ2-7; CDR3aa: ASSKRTRTIDYEQY
v_gene: TRBV27; j_gene: TRBJ1-1; CDR3aa: ASSPRIPREAF
v_gene: TRBV7-9; j_gene: TRBJ2-7; CDR3aa: ASSVGGGGSYEQY
v_gene: TRBV5-1; j_gene: TRBJ2-4; CDR3aa: ASSLAFGLAGGTKNIQY